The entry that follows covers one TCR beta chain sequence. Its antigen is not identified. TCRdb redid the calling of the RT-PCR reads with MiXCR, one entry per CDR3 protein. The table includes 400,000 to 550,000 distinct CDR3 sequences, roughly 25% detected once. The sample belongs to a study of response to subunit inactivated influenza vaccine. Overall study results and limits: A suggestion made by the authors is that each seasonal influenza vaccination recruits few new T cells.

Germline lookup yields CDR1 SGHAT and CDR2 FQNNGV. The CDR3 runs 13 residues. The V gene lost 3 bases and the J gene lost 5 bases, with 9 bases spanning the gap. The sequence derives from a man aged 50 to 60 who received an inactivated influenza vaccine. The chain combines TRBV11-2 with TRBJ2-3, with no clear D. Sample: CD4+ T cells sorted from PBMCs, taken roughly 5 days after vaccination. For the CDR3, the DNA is TGTGCCAGCAGCTTCAATAGCCGAGATACGCAGTATTTT. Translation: CASSFNSRDTQYF.